A selection of T cell receptor beta chains follows, all from one sample in a study of cytomegalovirus exposure and HLA in healthy donors. Here immunoSEQ multiplex PCR was the method, and the copy in TCRdb shows in-frame clones only, minus some. Of over 200,000 clones listed, more than 75% are singletons. Sample: PBMCs. The source is a woman between 40 and 50 years old in good health and CMV-seropositive. The CDR3 runs from the conserved cysteine through the conserved F or W. Fields, in order: J gene, clone size, D gene, V gene, CDR3 protein, CDR3 DNA. A D gene is named only where the DNA matches it firmly. Some rows mark clone size as missing; the rest say once, few, many or name a class of expanded clone.

J: TRBJ2-2; size: NA; D: NA; V: TRBV19; CDR3: CASSSGHLNTGELFF; DNA: TGTGCCAGTAGTTCGGGACACCTAAACACCGGGGAGCTGTTTTTT
J: TRBJ2-6; size: NA; D: TRBD1; V: TRBV5-4; CDR3: CASSPQTGAGANVLTF; DNA: TGTGCCAGCAGCCCCCAGACAGGGGCAGGGGCCAACGTCCTGACTTTC
J: TRBJ1-1; size: NA; D: NA; V: TRBV11-2; CDR3: CASSPSRQASKAFF; DNA: TGTGCCAGCAGCCCTTCCCGACAGGCGTCAAAAGCTTTCTTT
J: TRBJ2-3; size: NA; D: TRBD1; V: TRBV10-3; CDR3: CATLPGQGPDTQYF; DNA: TGTGCCACCCTCCCGGGACAGGGGCCAGATACGCAGTATTTT
J: TRBJ1-1; size: NA; D: NA; V: TRBV29-1; CDR3: CSVEHYYLPRLGYEAFF; DNA: TGCAGCGTTGAACACTACTACCTCCCGAGGTTGGGTTATGAAGCTTTCTTT
J: TRBJ2-3; size: NA; D: TRBD2; V: TRBV30; CDR3: CAWSVFSTSGRITDTQYF; DNA: TGTGCCTGGAGTGTTTTTTCGACTAGCGGGAGAATCACAGATACGCAGTATTTT
J: TRBJ2-2; size: once; D: NA; V: TRBV7-9; CDR3: CASGSLARVPPWGELFF; DNA: TGTGCGAGCGGCAGCTTAGCCCGAGTCCCCCCGTGGGGGGAGCTGTTTTTT
J: TRBJ1-1; size: NA; D: NA; V: TRBV6-4; CDR3: CASSDSKGGGLAFF; DNA: TGTGCCAGCAGTGACTCGAAGGGAGGGGGATTAGCTTTCTTT
J: TRBJ1-2; size: NA; D: TRBD1; V: TRBV7-2; CDR3: CASSLGQVEKSRGYTF; DNA: TGTGCCAGCAGTTTAGGACAGGTGGAGAAGTCGAGGGGCTACACCTTC
J: TRBJ2-7; size: once; D: NA; V: TRBV18; CDR3: CASSLGTVYEQYF; DNA: TGTGCCAGCTCACTTGGGACTGTCTACGAGCAGTACTTC
J: TRBJ1-2; size: NA; D: TRBD1; V: TRBV11-2; CDR3: CASSLVGTANYGYTF; DNA: TGTGCCAGCAGCTTAGTGGGGACAGCTAACTATGGCTACACCTTC
J: TRBJ1-1; size: NA; D: NA; V: TRBV5-4; CDR3: CASSPEAEAFF; DNA: TGTGCCAGCAGCCCGGAGGCTGAAGCTTTCTTT
J: TRBJ1-1; size: NA; D: NA; V: TRBV30; CDR3: CAWSPPRDWVNTEAFF; DNA: TGTGCCTGGAGTCCTCCTCGGGATTGGGTGAACACTGAAGCTTTCTTT
J: TRBJ2-5; size: NA; D: NA; V: TRBV29-1; CDR3: CSVETGTGGTQYF; DNA: TGCAGCGTTGAAACGGGGACCGGGGGGACCCAGTACTTC
J: TRBJ2-2; size: NA; D: NA; V: TRBV5-1; CDR3: CASSLDGRGPRTGELFF; DNA: TGCGCCAGCAGCTTGGATGGGCGGGGACCTCGAACCGGGGAGCTGTTTTTT
J: TRBJ2-3; size: NA; D: NA; V: TRBV18; CDR3: CASSRRDYTDTQYF; DNA: TGTGCCAGCTCGCGGCGGGATTACACAGATACGCAGTATTTT
J: TRBJ2-3; size: NA; D: TRBD1; V: TRBV6-5; CDR3: CASNLGQGHTDTQYF; DNA: TGTGCCAGCAACCTGGGACAGGGTCACACAGATACGCAGTATTTT
J: TRBJ2-1; size: NA; D: TRBD2; V: TRBV6-5; CDR3: CASSTTSGSRNEQFF; DNA: TGTGCCAGCAGTACAACTAGCGGGAGCCGCAATGAGCAGTTCTTC
J: TRBJ1-2; size: NA; D: NA; V: TRBV10-3; CDR3: CAITGGDYGYTF; DNA: TGTGCCATCACGGGGGGGGACTATGGCTACACCTTC
J: TRBJ2-3; size: NA; D: TRBD2; V: TRBV12-5; CDR3: CASGLARTSGRTDTQYF; DNA: TGTGCTAGTGGTTTGGCCCGGACTAGCGGGAGGACAGATACGCAGTATTTT
J: TRBJ2-3; size: once; D: NA; V: TRBV7-9; CDR3: CASSFVEGTDTQYF; DNA: TGTGCCAGCAGCTTTGTAGAGGGAACAGATACGCAGTATTTT
J: TRBJ1-6; size: NA; D: TRBD1; V: TRBV6-5; CDR3: CASSISDRGNSPLHF; DNA: TGTGCCAGCAGTATATCGGACAGGGGTAATTCACCCCTCCACTTT
J: TRBJ1-2; size: NA; D: NA; V: TRBV10-3; CDR3: CAISGLGGADGYTF; DNA: TGTGCCATCAGTGGCCTTGGGGGCGCTGACGGCTACACCTTC
J: TRBJ2-3; size: NA; D: TRBD2; V: TRBV30; CDR3: CAWSPLAGTTDTQYF; DNA: TGTGCCTGGAGCCCACTAGCGGGAACCACAGATACGCAGTATTTT
J: TRBJ2-5; size: NA; D: NA; V: TRBV5-6; CDR3: CASSLSAVEQYF; DNA: TGTGCCAGCAGCTTAAGTGCGGTTGAGCAGTACTTC
J: TRBJ2-4; size: NA; D: NA; V: TRBV7-9; CDR3: CASSLDNHLAKNIQYF; DNA: TGTGCCAGCAGCTTAGACAATCACCTAGCCAAAAACATTCAGTACTTC
J: TRBJ2-4; size: NA; D: NA; V: TRBV6-5; CDR3: CASSSGSHF; DNA: TGTGCCAGCAGTTCAGGGTCCCACTTC
J: TRBJ1-3; size: once; D: NA; V: TRBV23-1; CDR3: CASSQVYSGNTIYF; DNA: TGCGCCAGCAGTCAAGTATACTCTGGAAACACCATATATTTT
J: TRBJ2-2; size: NA; D: NA; V: TRBV19; CDR3: CASNRNTGELFF; DNA: TGTGCCAGTAACAGAAACACCGGGGAGCTGTTTTTT
J: TRBJ1-6; size: NA; D: NA; V: TRBV7-2; CDR3: CASSLERNSPLHF; DNA: TGTGCCAGCAGCTTAGAGAGGAATTCACCCCTCCACTTT
J: TRBJ1-2; size: NA; D: TRBD1; V: TRBV18; CDR3: CASSPQTGNIGGYTF; DNA: TGTGCCAGCTCACCACAGACAGGGAATATCGGAGGCTACACCTTC
J: TRBJ2-1; size: few; D: NA; V: TRBV20-1; CDR3: CSARNQDEQFF; DNA: TGCAGTGCTCGAAATCAGGATGAGCAGTTCTTC
J: TRBJ2-5; size: NA; D: NA; V: TRBV6-6; CDR3: CASSFLPEETQYF; DNA: TGTGCCAGCAGTTTCCTCCCGGAAGAGACCCAGTACTTC
J: TRBJ2-7; size: NA; D: NA; V: TRBV11-3; CDR3: CASSFEGYSYEQYF; DNA: TGTGCCAGCAGCTTTGAGGGTTACTCCTACGAGCAGTACTTC
J: TRBJ1-2; size: NA; D: NA; V: TRBV6-6; CDR3: CASSPGQSTLLDGYTF; DNA: TGTGCCAGCAGCCCCGGACAGTCTACCTTATTAGATGGCTACACCTTC
J: TRBJ1-1; size: NA; D: TRBD1; V: TRBV11-3; CDR3: CASSSKTGRTFF; DNA: TGTGCCAGCAGCTCCAAGACAGGGCGGACTTTCTTT
J: TRBJ2-7; size: NA; D: TRBD1; V: TRBV5-8; CDR3: CASSPPDRAVFYEQYF; DNA: TGTGCCAGCAGCCCCCCGGACAGGGCGGTCTTCTACGAGCAGTACTTC
J: TRBJ2-7; size: NA; D: NA; V: TRBV13; CDR3: CASSLGRAYEQYF; DNA: TGTGCCAGCAGCTTAGGCCGCGCCTACGAGCAGTACTTC
J: TRBJ2-5; size: NA; D: NA; V: TRBV7-9; CDR3: CASSRKTGDDQETQYF; DNA: TGTGCCAGCAGCCGCAAAACGGGAGACGACCAAGAGACCCAGTACTTC
J: TRBJ2-1; size: NA; D: TRBD2; V: TRBV5-8; CDR3: CASSLESAGLAGNNEQFF; DNA: TGTGCCAGCAGCTTGGAGTCGGCGGGACTAGCGGGGAACAATGAGCAGTTCTTC
J: TRBJ1-1; size: NA; D: NA; V: TRBV5-1; CDR3: CAGSSIGGSTEAFF; DNA: TGCGCCGGCAGCTCCATTGGCGGGAGCACTGAAGCTTTCTTT
J: TRBJ2-7; size: NA; D: NA; V: TRBV6-5; CDR3: CASSRTGTEQYF; DNA: TGTGCCAGCAGTCGCACAGGGACCGAGCAGTACTTC
J: TRBJ2-1; size: NA; D: NA; V: TRBV30; CDR3: CAWGMGGEQFF; DNA: TGTGCCTGGGGGATGGGGGGAGAGCAGTTCTTC
J: TRBJ1-2; size: NA; D: TRBD1; V: TRBV5-1; CDR3: CASSPVPGQGFYGYTF; DNA: TGCGCCAGCAGCCCCGTTCCGGGACAGGGCTTCTATGGCTACACCTTC
J: TRBJ1-2; size: once; D: TRBD1; V: TRBV6-5; CDR3: CASTPDRGWRGYTF; DNA: TGTGCCAGCACCCCGGACAGGGGTTGGCGAGGCTACACCTTC
J: TRBJ2-1; size: NA; D: TRBD2; V: TRBV19; CDR3: CASSIASGGPLAGSEQFF; DNA: TGTGCCAGTAGTATAGCTAGCGGGGGCCCTTTAGCCGGCAGTGAGCAGTTCTTC